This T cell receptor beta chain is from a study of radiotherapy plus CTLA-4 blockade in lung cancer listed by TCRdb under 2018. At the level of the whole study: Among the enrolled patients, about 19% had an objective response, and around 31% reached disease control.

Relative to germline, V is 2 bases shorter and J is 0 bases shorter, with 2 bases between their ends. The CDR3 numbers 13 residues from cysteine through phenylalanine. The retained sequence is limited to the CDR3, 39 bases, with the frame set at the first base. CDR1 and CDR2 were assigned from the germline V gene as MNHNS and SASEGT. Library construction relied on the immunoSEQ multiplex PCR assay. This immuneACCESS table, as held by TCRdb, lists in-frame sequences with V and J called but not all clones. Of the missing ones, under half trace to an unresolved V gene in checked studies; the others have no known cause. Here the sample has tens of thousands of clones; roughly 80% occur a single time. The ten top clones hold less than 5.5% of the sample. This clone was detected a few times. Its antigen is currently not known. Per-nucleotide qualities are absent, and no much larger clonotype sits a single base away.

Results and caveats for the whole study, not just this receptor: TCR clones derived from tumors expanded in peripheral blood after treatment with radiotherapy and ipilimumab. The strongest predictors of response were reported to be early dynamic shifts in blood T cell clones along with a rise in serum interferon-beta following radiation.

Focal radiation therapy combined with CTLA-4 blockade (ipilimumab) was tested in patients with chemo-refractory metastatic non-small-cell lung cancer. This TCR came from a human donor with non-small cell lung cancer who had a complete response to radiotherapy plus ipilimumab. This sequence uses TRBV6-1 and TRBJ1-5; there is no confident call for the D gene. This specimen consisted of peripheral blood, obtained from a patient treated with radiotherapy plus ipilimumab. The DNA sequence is TGTGCCAGCAGTGAAATTAGCAATCAGCCCCAGCATTTT. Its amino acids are CASSEISNQPQHF.